A selection of T cell receptor beta chains follows, all from one sample in a study of CD8 T cells in Susac syndrome. TCRdb used MiXCR to reprocess the immunoSEQ multiplex PCR reads, holding one entry per CDR3 protein. The sample consists of about 140,000 distinct CDR3 sequences, 94% of them appearing once. The sequenced sample was CD8+ T cells from PBMCs. The source is a human donor in good health. The CDR3 runs from the conserved cysteine through the conserved F or W. Fields, in order: clone size, J gene, V gene, D gene, CDR3 protein, CDR3 DNA. A D gene is named only where the DNA matches it firmly. Clone size appears in some rows only: once, few, many, or a class for an expanded clone.

-	TRBJ1-1	TRBV3-1	-	CASSHSGIRSGAEAFF	TGTGCCAGCAGCCACAGCGGGATACGGTCGGGTGCTGAAGCTTTCTTT
-	TRBJ2-5	TRBV7-2	TRBD2	CASSPPGLGEETQYF	TGTGCCAGCAGCCCTCCGGGACTAGGGGAAGAGACCCAGTACTTC
-	TRBJ2-2	TRBV7-9	TRBD1	CASSFLDRANTGELFF	TGTGCCAGCAGCTTTCTTGACAGGGCGAACACCGGGGAGCTGTTTTTT
-	TRBJ2-7	TRBV20-1	-	CSATPRQGRHEQYF	TGCAGTGCCACTCCGCGTCAGGGGAGACACGAGCAGTACTTC
-	TRBJ2-1	TRBV20-1	-	CSASSGLAYNEQFF	TGCAGTGCGTCGTCTGGGTTGGCCTACAATGAGCAGTTCTTC
once	TRBJ2-1	TRBV7-2	-	CASSFRSGAFGSYNEQFF	TGTGCCAGCAGCTTCCGATCGGGAGCGTTCGGCTCCTACAATGAGCAGTTCTTC
-	TRBJ2-2	TRBV6-2/TRBV6-3	-	CASTILRRSRDTGELFF	TGTGCCAGCACCATCTTACGACGGAGTAGAGACACCGGGGAGCTGTTTTTT
-	TRBJ2-7	TRBV7-2	-	CASSFSVEQYF	TGTGCCAGCAGCTTCTCCGTCGAGCAGTACTTC
-	TRBJ1-5	TRBV15	-	CATSPGEGDSNQPQHF	TGTGCCACCAGCCCCGGGGAGGGAGATAGCAATCAGCCCCAGCATTTT
-	TRBJ2-7	TRBV4-3	-	CASSQEGLGNYEQYF	TGCGCCAGCAGCCAAGAAGGGCTTGGGAACTACGAGCAGTACTTC
-	TRBJ2-1	TRBV6-4	-	CASSPGTTYNEQFF	TGTGCCAGCAGCCCCGGGACAACGTACAATGAGCAGTTCTTC
-	TRBJ2-4	TRBV11-1	-	CASSDRNIQYF	TGTGCCAGCAGTGACAGAAACATTCAGTACTTC
-	TRBJ1-1	TRBV20-1	-	CSAEIRVVNTEAFF	TGCAGTGCTGAAATCAGGGTGGTGAACACTGAAGCTTTCTTT
-	TRBJ2-5	TRBV28	-	CASSLGGAQETQYF	TGTGCCAGCAGTTTAGGGGGGGCTCAAGAGACCCAGTACTTC
once	TRBJ2-7	TRBV24-1	-	CATSETREVAEQYF	TGTGCCACCAGTGAGACTAGGGAGGTTGCCGAGCAGTACTTC
-	TRBJ2-7	TRBV19	TRBD1	CASSTGVGPSYEQYF	TGTGCCAGTTCGACAGGGGTAGGGCCCTCCTACGAGCAGTACTTC
-	TRBJ2-3	TRBV7-9	-	CASSFVGTDTQYF	TGTGCCAGCAGCTTCGTGGGCACAGATACGCAGTATTTT
-	TRBJ2-1	TRBV7-9	-	CASSRTVDEQFF	TGTGCCAGCAGCCGGACAGTTGATGAGCAGTTCTTC
-	TRBJ2-5	TRBV9	-	CASSVDSEETQYF	TGTGCCAGCAGCGTAGACTCGGAAGAGACCCAGTACTTC
-	TRBJ2-7	TRBV5-1	-	CASSLEAEQYF	TGCGCCAGCAGCTTGGAGGCCGAGCAGTACTTC
-	TRBJ2-3	TRBV6-2/TRBV6-3	-	CASSYWREGTDTQYF	TGTGCCAGCAGTTACTGGAGGGAGGGCACAGATACGCAGTATTTT
-	TRBJ1-4	TRBV19	-	CASKFQGGDEKLFF	TGTGCCAGTAAATTCCAGGGAGGCGATGAAAAACTGTTTTTT
-	TRBJ2-7	TRBV6-6	-	CASSYSVPSYEQYF	TGTGCCAGCAGTTACTCGGTCCCCTCCTACGAGCAGTACTTC
once	TRBJ2-3	TRBV7-2	-	CASSGGSTSADTQYF	TGTGCCAGCAGCGGGGGGAGTACCTCTGCAGATACGCAGTATTTT
-	TRBJ2-7	TRBV20-1	-	CSAARLSSYEQYF	TGCAGTGCTGCTAGACTGAGCTCCTACGAGCAGTACTTC
-	TRBJ2-1	TRBV20-1	TRBD2	CRPLTSGGYNEQFF	TGCAGACCTCTTACTAGCGGGGGTTACAATGAGCAGTTCTTC
once	TRBJ2-7	TRBV4-2	TRBD2	CASSDGLGNYEQYF	TGTGCCAGCAGCGACGGACTAGGAAACTACGAGCAGTACTTC